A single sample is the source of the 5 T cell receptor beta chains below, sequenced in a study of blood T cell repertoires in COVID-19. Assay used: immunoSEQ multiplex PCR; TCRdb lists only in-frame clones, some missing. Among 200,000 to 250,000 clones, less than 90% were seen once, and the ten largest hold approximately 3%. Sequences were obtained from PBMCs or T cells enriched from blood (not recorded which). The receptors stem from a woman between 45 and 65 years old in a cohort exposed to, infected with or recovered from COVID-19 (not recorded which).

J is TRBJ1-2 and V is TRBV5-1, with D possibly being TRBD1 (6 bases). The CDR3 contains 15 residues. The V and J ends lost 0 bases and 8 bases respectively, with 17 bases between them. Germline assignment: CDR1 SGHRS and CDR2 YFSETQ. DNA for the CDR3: TGCGCCAGCAGCTTGGGTGGTTGGGACACTAGAGGCTACACCTTC. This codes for CASSLGGWDTRGYTF.

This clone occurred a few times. Here the CDR3 reads CASSYITSGGSSYEQYF. The CDR3 nucleotides read TGTGCCAGCAGTTACATCACTAGCGGGGGGAGCTCCTACGAGCAGTACTTC. V is TRBV6-2 or TRBV6-3 and J is TRBJ2-7; TRBD2 matches 12 bases. Germline V lookup: CDR1 MNHEY, CDR2 SVGEGT. The V gene end was trimmed by 2 bases and the J gene end by 0 bases; junction bases not matched to a gene: 5. This CDR3 is 17 amino acids long.

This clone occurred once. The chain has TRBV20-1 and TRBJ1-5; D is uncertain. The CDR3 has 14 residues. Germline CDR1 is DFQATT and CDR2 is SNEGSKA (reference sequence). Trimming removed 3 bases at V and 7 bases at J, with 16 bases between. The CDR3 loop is CSASNYRGNQPQHF. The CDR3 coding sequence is TGCAGTGCTAGTAATTATCGGGGAAACCAGCCCCAGCATTTT.

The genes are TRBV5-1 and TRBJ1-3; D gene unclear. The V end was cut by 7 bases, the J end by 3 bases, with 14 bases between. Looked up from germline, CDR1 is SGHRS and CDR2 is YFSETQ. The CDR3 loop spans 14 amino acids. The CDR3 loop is CASRPPGFGNTIYF. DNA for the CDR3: TGCGCCAGCCGACCACCGGGGTTTGGAAACACCATATATTTT.

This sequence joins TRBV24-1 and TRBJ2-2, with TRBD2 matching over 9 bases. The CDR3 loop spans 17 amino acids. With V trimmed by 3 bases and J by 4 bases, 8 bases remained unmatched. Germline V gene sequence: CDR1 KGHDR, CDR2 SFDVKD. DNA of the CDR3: TGTGCCACCAGTGATCCCAAGCGGGGGGACCTCACCGGGGAGCTGTTTTTT. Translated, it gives CATSDPKRGDLTGELFF.